This T cell receptor beta chain was identified during a study of blood T cells in healthy people across ages (dated by TCRdb to the mid-2010s). Study-wide context: Template switching captured roughly one uniquely barcoded TCR beta cDNA molecule per two T cells in model experiments. Using deep sequencing normalized with unique cDNA molecular identifiers, the study measured how TCR beta repertoire diversity changes with age. The donors were divided into four age groups: young (average around 16 years), middle-aged (about 41), aged (approximately 59) and long-lived (about 80). For two donors (one aged 18 to 30 and one aged 80 or older), the study analyzed two additional independent replicas of 1 million unique cDNA reads from the same blood draw. Paper-wide results and their limitations: Because the CMV infection status of the donors was unknown, age-related changes in expanded clonotypes may potentially have been confounded. Estimates of total diversity from one million sequenced T cells were regarded as lower bounds and underestimates. The long-lived group showed more naive CD4+ T cells, fewer expanded clones and increased TCR diversity than the aged group, suggesting age selection. Conclusive comparison of naive and antigen-experienced compartments was prevented by the profiling of bulk unsorted PBMCs. A strong correlation was found between observed TCR beta diversity and the percentage of naive T cells measured by flow cytometry. Observed TCR beta diversity per million T cells fell roughly linearly with age, and a significant reduction was already apparent by age about 36.

Receptor amplification or capture employed 5' RACE. The instrument was an Illumina HiSeq 2500. The second PCR ran for about 7 to 11 cycles and used a J-beta primer mix along with a sample-barcoded 5' primer. A template-switch 5' adaptor carrying 12 random nucleotides introduced a unique molecular identifier onto each TCR beta cDNA molecule. At least 2.5 million CDR3-containing paired-end reads were obtained from each sample. The Mint cDNA synthesis kit, primed by a TRBC-specific oligonucleotide, was used to synthesize first-strand cDNA from all RNA. All cDNA was treated with uracil-DNA glycosylase and then went through a first 18-cycle PCR with the universal primers M1SS and BC2_uni_R. Processing in the source paper ran as follows. Each sample was normalized by randomly selecting 1 million high-quality reads, each carrying a distinct molecular identifier. Reads sharing molecular identifiers were discarded rather than binned into consensus sequences. MiTCR, with a Q25 quality threshold and the strictest error-elimination algorithm, was used for CDR3 identification, clonotype clustering and error correction. A nonparametric unseen species model using Euler transformation provided a lower-bound estimate of total TCR beta diversity. The public reads were run again by TCRdb, first through fastp at Q25 and then through MiXCR, and only productive beta chains were kept. Records with the same CDR3 protein are collapsed into one entry carrying the most frequent genes and DNA. Here the V and J calls rest on TCRdb's processing, not on the authors' analysis. The table for this sample lists nearly 800,000 distinct CDR3 sequences; roughly 25% of them were counted only once. The ten largest clones capture under 4.5% of the sample.

The donors were roughly 38 Caucasian individuals from Russia, aged 6 to 90 years, who were systemically healthy. Ten milliliters of peripheral blood were drawn from each donor into EDTA-treated Vacutainer tubes. PBMCs were isolated by Ficoll-Paque density-gradient centrifugation, with at least 6 million obtained per sample. Total RNA, at least 6 micrograms per sample, was extracted from PBMCs with Trizol reagent. Naive CD45RAhigh/CD27high T cell percentages were measured by flow cytometry on a PBMC aliquot from every donor. In this sample, this clonotype turned up many times. Its antigen remains unidentified. One base away there is no much larger clone; base qualities are not given. The same sample was also studied in work on T cells of mothers and their children. Reported in the second study: Donors were nine systemically healthy Caucasian individuals: three mothers and their six children. cDNA synthesis used all of the extracted RNA, with roughly 1.5 ug of RNA in each 15 ul reaction. In the second PCR, the M1S primer added sample barcodes and 2-4 random nucleotides. Over 9.5 million TCR beta CDR3 reads came from each mother, compared with some 3 million reads from each child. Thymic selection shapes the output of TCR recombination in a similar way in related and unrelated pairs, and inherited differences have a minor effect. Normalized repertoire overlap was always found to be slightly, but never significantly, higher in related mother-child pairs than in unrelated mother-child pairs. No persistent microchimeric T cell clones were detected, at a sensitivity of around 97 clones per million clonotypes. The study used deep NGS to compare TCR beta repertoires of mothers and children, seeking features distinguishing related mother-child pairs from unrelated individuals. On average, the children were approximately 11 +/- 4 years old, while the mothers were roughly 40 +/- 4 years old. Libraries were sequenced on Illumina HiSeq 2000 with 100+100 nt paired-end reads after adapter ligation with NEBNext reagents. To avoid cross-contamination, the mother libraries and the child libraries were prepared a month apart and sequenced in separate runs. Each donor had between about 450,000 and 2,100,000 distinct TCR beta clonotypes identified. Naive TCR beta clonotypes were estimated from low-frequency clonotypes matched to each donor's FACS-determined naive share, without sorting.

The sequencing input was blood. The clonotype comes from a boy aged 5-17 years in good health.

The base sequence is TGTGCCAGCAGCTCGGGACAGAGCTCCTACGAGCAGTACTTC. It codes for CASSSGQSSYEQYF. The rearrangement joined TRBV7-9 to TRBJ2-7; 7 nucleotides in the junction match TRBD1. Taken from cysteine to phenylalanine, the CDR3 has 14 residues. CDR3 DNA is the only sequence kept; it has 42 bases, read in frame from the first base. V trim: 4 bases; J trim: 0 bases; unmatched bases: 3. Reading the germline V gene (reference sequence) gives CDR1 SEHNR and CDR2 FQNEAQ.